The 2 T cell receptor beta chains reported below all come from one sample, sequenced in a study of T-cell reconstitution after alpha-beta-depleted transplantation in children. TCRbeta library construction was performed incorporating unique molecular identifiers. TCRdb re-called the PCR reads with MiXCR, one entry per CDR3 protein. The table records some 340,000 distinct CDR3 sequences, around 10% of them present only once. Sequenced here: PBMCs from the stem cell graft donor, sampled from the stem cell graft. The source is a human donor who donated a stem cell graft to a child with acute lymphoblastic leukemia.

This clonotype came up a few times. This may stem from a read error, because a much larger clone lies one nucleotide away. The chain couples TRBV7-9 to TRBJ2-7; 7 bases align to TRBD1. With V trimmed by 1 base and J by 5 bases, 8 bases remained unmatched. In germline, CDR1 is SEHNR, CDR2 FQNEAQ (reference sequence). The CDR3 runs 15 residues. Here the CDR3 reads CASSLEKGARHEQYF. CDR3 sequence (DNA): TGTGCCAGCAGCTTAGAAAAGGGGGCGCGCCACGAGCAGTACTTC.

CDR3 sequence reads: CASSPRQGSGSSYNEQFF. The DNA for the CDR3 is TGTGCCAGCTCACCACGTCAGGGCAGCGGGAGCTCCTACAATGAGCAGTTCTTC. The V gene is TRBV18, the J gene TRBJ2-1, with 8 bases aligning to TRBD2. Looked up from germline, CDR1 is KGHSH and CDR2 is LQKENI. V lost 1 base and J lost 0; bases outside the gene matches: 8. The CDR3 is 18 residues long.